The 27 T cell receptor beta chains given below trace back to one sample, sequenced in a study of blood T cell repertoires in COVID-19. Libraries were prepared by immunoSEQ multiplex PCR; TCRdb keeps only in-frame clonotypes and omits some of them. The sample lists approximately 200,000 clones, 86% occurring once. The sequenced sample was peripheral blood. The receptor set was obtained from a man aged 45-65 years with acute or convalescent COVID-19.

The chain couples TRBV6-5 to TRBJ1-6; possibly TRBD1 for D (6 bases). Germline loops: CDR1 MNHEY, CDR2 SVGAGI. The germline V and J ends were trimmed by 0 bases and 6 bases, with 9 bases remaining between them. CDR3 length: 15 residues. The CDR3 region has the DNA TGTGCCAGCAGTTACTCTAGGGGGTCTAATTCACCCCTCCACTTT. Protein product: CASSYSRGSNSPLHF.

V gene TRBV5-1 combines with J gene TRBJ2-5; a possible D gene is TRBD2 (6 bases). The V end was cut by 4 bases, the J end by 0 bases, with 16 bases between. Germline V gene data show CDR1 as SGHRS and CDR2 as YFSETQ. The CDR3 is made up of 16 amino acids. CDR3 protein: CASSPRGGNHQETQYF. CDR3 nucleotide sequence: TGCGCCAGCAGCCCCCGGGGCGGGAACCACCAAGAGACCCAGTACTTC. Supplemented by reference TRBV5-1 and TRBJ2-5, the full variable domain reads KAGVTQTPRYLIKTRGQQVTLSCSPISGHRSVSWYQQTPGQGLQFLFEYFSETQRNKGNFPGRFSGRQFSNSRSEMNVSTLELGDSALYLCASSPRGGNHQETQYFGPGTRLLVL.

The chain recombines TRBV12-3 or TRBV12-4 with TRBJ2-5, with D hard to call. The CDR3 covers 12 residues. V lost 8 bases to trimming and J lost 5 bases, with 12 bases between them. The CDR3 reads CASSTLRETQYF. DNA for the CDR3: TGTGCCAGCTCCACCCTCCGGGAGACCCAGTACTTC.

This chain joins TRBV5-1 and TRBJ2-5; 7 bases align to TRBD2. This CDR3 comprises 18 residues. V dropped 0 bases and J dropped 1; count of bases not matched to a gene: 12. The germline V gene encodes CDR1 SGHRS and CDR2 YFSETQ. The CDR3 loop reads CASSLAAGRGTIQETQYF. CDR3 DNA: TGCGCCAGCAGCTTGGCGGCAGGGCGGGGGACCATCCAAGAGACCCAGTACTTC.

This chain uses TRBV10-1 with TRBJ2-3, with 14 nucleotides matching TRBD2. The length of the CDR3 is 16 residues. The V gene end was trimmed by 5 bases and the J gene end by 0 bases; junction bases not matched to a gene: 1. Germline CDR1 is WNHNN and CDR2 is SYGVQD (reference sequence). The DNA of the CDR3 is TGCGCCAGCAGTAGACTAGCGGGGGGGAGCACAGATACGCAGTATTTT. Amino acid sequence: CASSRLAGGSTDTQYF.

The chain couples TRBV25-1 to TRBJ2-1; 10 bases agree with TRBD2. J gave up 8 bases and V 3 bases, and 7 bases lay outside the gene matches. The CDR3 runs 15 residues. Germline V CDR1 and CDR2: MGHDK, SYGVNS. CDR3 in DNA: TGTGCCAGCAGTGATCAGCGGGGGGGCGTCGATGAGCAGTTCTTC. Residues: CASSDQRGGVDEQFF. The complete variable domain, with remaining parts taken from reference TRBV25-1 and TRBJ2-1, reads EADIYQTPRYLVIGTGKKITLECSQTMGHDKMYWYQQDPGMELHLIHYSYGVNSTEKGDLSSESTVSRIRTEHFPLTLESARPSHTSQYLCASSDQRGGVDEQFFGPGTRLTVL.

V gene TRBV5-8 combines with J gene TRBJ1-1; D is unresolved. The germline gives CDR1 SGHTS, CDR2 YDEGEE. The CDR3 extends over 14 amino acids. V was cut by 5 bases and J by 1 base, with 12 bases left in between. The CDR3 DNA is TGTGCCAGCAGGAATGAACAGAGGAACACTGAAGCTTTCTTT. It yields the protein CASRNEQRNTEAFF.

The V call is TRBV18, the J call TRBJ1-2, with D tentatively TRBD1 (5 bases). CDR3 length equals 13 residues. Trimming stripped 4 bases from V and 3 bases from J, with 9 bases between. CDR1 KGHSH and CDR2 LQKENI come from the germline V gene. The CDR3 sequence: CASSLDSYYGYTF. The DNA of the CDR3 is TGTGCCAGCTCACTTGACAGCTACTATGGCTACACCTTC.

The gene calls are TRBV7-2 and TRBJ1-5; D is unresolved. The CDR3 is 11 amino acids. Between the trimmed V and J ends, which lost 5 bases and 11 bases, there was a span of 10 bases. From germline, CDR1 is SGHTA and CDR2 FQGNSA. CDR3 residues: CASSRGMAQHF. The DNA of the CDR3 is TGTGCCAGCAGCCGGGGTATGGCCCAGCATTTT.

The gene calls are TRBV5-1 and TRBJ1-1; D may be TRBD1 (6 bases). CDR1 is SGHRS, CDR2 YFSETQ, per germline. The CDR3 is 15 amino acids. V was pared by 4 bases and J by 5 bases, with 18 bases between. The chain's CDR3 is CASSPIRGRGTEAFF. DNA for the CDR3: TGCGCCAGCAGCCCAATCAGGGGAAGGGGTACTGAAGCTTTCTTT.

This clone has only one observation. The rearrangement uses TRBV30 and TRBJ2-7, with 10 bases lining up with TRBD1. Germline CDR1 GTSNPN, CDR2 SVGIG (reference sequence). The CDR3 length is 15 residues. J was trimmed by 8 bases and V by 1 base; bases with no gene match: 11. CDR3 region: CAWSGLGTGEIQQYF. CDR3 nucleotide sequence: TGTGCCTGGAGTGGGTTGGGGACAGGGGAAATTCAGCAGTACTTC.

This sequence joins TRBV10-2 and TRBJ1-6, with 7 nucleotides matching TRBD1. The CDR3 runs 15 residues. Germline assignment: CDR1 WSHSY and CDR2 SAAADI. Losses at the gene ends were 4 bases for V and 6 bases for J; bases not matched to a gene: 6. The CDR3 sequence is CASSAADRVNSPLHF. In DNA, the CDR3 is TGCGCCAGCAGTGCCGCAGACAGGGTTAATTCACCCCTCCACTTT.

This chain joins TRBV29-1 and TRBJ2-7; 7 nucleotides match TRBD2. J was trimmed by 5 bases and V by 4 bases; bases with no gene match: 11. The CDR3 is 14 residues long. Germline CDR1 reads SQVTM; CDR2 reads ANQGSEA. The CDR3 region is CSVAGGPYFDEQYF. As DNA, the CDR3 is TGCAGCGTTGCGGGAGGACCGTACTTCGACGAGCAGTACTTC.

V and J are TRBV7-9 and TRBJ1-6, with 8 nucleotides matching TRBD1. The germline CDR1 and CDR2 sequences are SEHNR and FQNEAQ (reference sequence). The CDR3 runs 15 residues. V was clipped by 5 bases and J by 8 bases; unmatched bases: 8. CDR3 region: CASSAGQGGDSPLHF. CDR3 nucleotide sequence: TGTGCCAGCAGCGCCGGACAGGGAGGAGATTCACCCCTCCACTTT.

V is TRBV19 and J is TRBJ2-1; 7 positions match TRBD1. V trimming: 5 bases; J trimming: 0 bases; junction bases outside the gene matches: 4. The CDR3 is 15 residues long. CDR1 and CDR2 from the germline V gene are LNHDA and SQIVND (reference sequence). The CDR3 loop is CASSLTGNSYNEQFF. DNA of the CDR3: TGTGCCAGTAGTCTGACAGGGAACTCCTACAATGAGCAGTTCTTC.

The chain joins TRBV9 to TRBJ2-3; TRBD2 matches 7 bases. The CDR3 covers 16 residues. Germline trimming cut 3 bases from V and 4 bases from J; bases unmatched to any gene: 11. Germline CDR1 reads SGDLS; CDR2 reads YYNGEE. In DNA, the CDR3 is TGTGCCAGCAGCGACCAACCGGGACTACCCTCAGATACGCAGTATTTT. It specifies CASSDQPGLPSDTQYF.

DNA for the CDR3: TGCGCCAGCAGCAGTGGATCGCTAGCGGGGGGCCTGGCGGGTGAGCAGTTCTTC. Amino acids: CASSSGSLAGGLAGEQFF. The chain couples TRBV5-1 to TRBJ2-1; 11 bases fit TRBD2. This CDR3 is built from 18 residues. Germline-derived CDR1 and CDR2 are SGHRS and YFSETQ. V lost 4 bases and J lost 9; bases outside the gene matches: 18.

The chain joins TRBV11-3 to TRBJ1-1; weak D call: TRBD1 (6 bases). Between the trimmed V and J ends, which lost 3 bases and 5 bases, there was a span of 10 bases. There are 13 residues in the CDR3. Germline loops: CDR1 SGHNT, CDR2 YENEEA. CDR3: CASSFSTGTEAFF. CDR3 nucleotide sequence: TGTGCCAGCAGCTTTTCAACAGGGACTGAAGCTTTCTTT.

The V call is TRBV28, the J call TRBJ2-3; perhaps TRBD1 as D (6 bases). This CDR3 contains 15 residues. The V end lost 7 bases, the J end lost 2 bases, and 16 bases lay between the germline ends. Germline assignment: CDR1 MDHEN and CDR2 SYDVKM. The CDR3 bases are TGTGCCAGCACACCCAGCCGGACAGTCACAGATACGCAGTATTTT. It specifies CASTPSRTVTDTQYF.

The chain is built from TRBV5-1 and TRBJ1-1; D not certain. There are 17 residues in the CDR3. Trimming took off 0 bases at V and 0 bases at J, with 15 bases between the two ends. The germline V gene has CDR1 SGHRS and CDR2 YFSETQ. The DNA for the CDR3 is TGCGCCAGCAGCTTGGGGCTGAGGAATAGGATGAACACTGAAGCTTTCTTT. It encodes CASSLGLRNRMNTEAFF.

The chain has TRBV9 and TRBJ1-6; the D gene is possibly TRBD1 (5 bases). Looked up from germline, CDR1 is SGDLS and CDR2 is YYNGEE. V lost 2 bases, J lost 9 bases, and 15 bases lay in between. CDR3 length: 15 amino acids. The CDR3 DNA reads as TGTGCCAGCAGCGTGGGGGGGGGTCTTGGTTCACCCCTCCACTTT. As protein: CASSVGGGLGSPLHF.

The V call is TRBV9, the J call TRBJ1-1; D may be TRBD1 (5 bases). Germline assignment: CDR1 SGDLS and CDR2 YYNGEE. V was cut by 3 bases and J by 1 base, with 7 bases left in between. This CDR3 is built from 13 residues. CDR3 residues: CASSETANTEAFF. CDR3 coding DNA: TGTGCCAGCAGCGAGACAGCGAACACTGAAGCTTTCTTT.

This clone appeared a few times. Additional DNA sequences in this sample encode the identical CDR3. The V and J genes are TRBV6-1 and TRBJ1-5; D is unresolved. Germline-derived CDR1 and CDR2 are MNHNS and SASEGT. The CDR3 sequence is 13 residues long. Trimming removed 2 bases at V and 7 bases at J, with 9 bases between. CDR3 loop: CASSETGRQPQHF. CDR3 nucleotide sequence: TGTGCCAGCAGTGAAACCGGCAGGCAGCCCCAGCATTTT.

The chain recombines TRBV5-4 with TRBJ2-1; possibly TRBD2 for D (6 bases). V gave up 3 bases and J gave up 3 bases, with 13 bases separating them. Germline V gene sequence: CDR1 SGHNT, CDR2 YYREEE (reference sequence). The CDR3 runs 15 residues. The DNA for the CDR3 is TGTGCCAGCAGCTCGGGCGGGGTGAGCTACAATGAGCAGTTCTTC. Protein product: CASSSGGVSYNEQFF.

This chain links TRBV4-2 with TRBJ2-3; D is perhaps TRBD1 (5 bases). Trimming cost V 0 bases and J 1 base, with 8 bases left between them. Germline lookup yields CDR1 LGHNA and CDR2 YNFKEQ. This CDR3 has 15 residues. In nucleotides, the CDR3 is TGTGCCAGCAGCCAAGAGGGCAGGGGCACAGATACGCAGTATTTT. Residues: CASSQEGRGTDTQYF.

The chain uses TRBV2 and TRBJ2-2; D possibly corresponds to TRBD1 (5 bases). Germline V gene sequence: CDR1 SNHLY, CDR2 FYNNEI. This CDR3 has 14 residues. V lost 6 bases to trimming and J lost 0 bases, with 8 bases between them. CDR3 nucleotide sequence: TGTGCCAGCAGGACAGACGCGAACACCGGGGAGCTGTTTTTT. Amino acid sequence: CASRTDANTGELFF.

This clone was seen only once. This chain uses TRBV10-1 with TRBJ1-1; D ambiguous. The CDR3 sequence is 14 residues long. Germline CDR1 and CDR2: WNHNN and SYGVQD (reference sequence). Trimming removed 2 bases at V and 5 bases at J, with 12 bases between. CDR3 region: CASSEGTSRTEAFF. As DNA, the CDR3 is TGCGCCAGCAGTGAGGGCACGTCGAGGACTGAAGCTTTCTTT.